Shown below are 19 T cell receptor beta chains from a single sample sequenced in a study of blood T cell repertoires in COVID-19. Libraries were prepared by immunoSEQ multiplex PCR; TCRdb keeps only in-frame clonotypes and omits some of them. In the table there are about 76,000 clones, 80% to 90% of which are singletons. Sequenced material: peripheral blood. These receptors were collected from a human donor in a cohort sampled during active COVID-19.

V is TRBV5-8 and J is TRBJ1-2; TRBD1 matches at 8 bases. Trimming at V came to 0 bases and at J to 6 bases, leaving 4 bases not matched to a gene. The germline V gene has CDR1 SGHTS and CDR2 YDEGEE. The CDR3 is 14 residues long. The CDR3 loop reads CASSLATGVDGYTF. The CDR3 region has the DNA TGTGCCAGCAGCTTGGCGACAGGGGTGGATGGCTACACCTTC.

The chain links TRBV7-3 to TRBJ2-7; D is unresolved. Germline-derived CDR1 and CDR2 are SGHTA and FQGTGA. There are 14 residues in the CDR3. The V gene lost 4 bases and the J gene lost 6 bases, with 16 bases spanning the gap. For the CDR3, the DNA is TGTGCCAGCAGCTCCGGCCCTAGAAGCAGCGAGCAGTACTTC. Translating gives CASSSGPRSSEQYF.

This chain connects TRBV18 to TRBJ2-7; D is possibly TRBD2 (6 bases). The germline V gene encodes CDR1 KGHSH and CDR2 LQKENI. The CDR3 is made up of 14 amino acids. V dropped 6 bases and J dropped 3 bases, with 15 bases sitting between them. CDR3 nucleotides: TGTGCCAGCTCGGTCCGGGACTTCAACTACGAGCAGTACTTC. This translates into CASSVRDFNYEQYF.

The chain has TRBV6-5 and TRBJ2-2, with unresolved D. V was pared by 5 bases and J by 0 bases, with 7 bases between. Germline-derived CDR1 and CDR2 are MNHEY and SVGAGI. The CDR3 runs 14 residues. CDR3 DNA: TGTGCCAGCAGTAGTGGGCCGAACACCGGGGAGCTGTTTTTT. As protein: CASSSGPNTGELFF.

The V call is TRBV6-6, the J call TRBJ2-1; 11 nucleotides align to TRBD2. The CDR3 has 15 amino acids. Germline CDR1 MNHNY, CDR2 SVGAGI (reference sequence). Trimming at V came to 6 bases and at J to 8 bases, leaving 9 bases not matched to a gene. CDR3 nucleotides: TGTGCCAGCAGGTTAGCGGGAGGGCCTACCTATGAGCAGTTCTTC. This translates into CASRLAGGPTYEQFF.

The V call is TRBV3-1 (or the pseudogene TRBV3-2), the J call TRBJ2-7; tentative D call: TRBD2 (6 bases). This CDR3 contains 13 residues. V shed 6 bases and J shed 3 bases, with 12 bases lying between them. Germline lookup yields CDR1 LGHDT and CDR2 YNNKEL (reference sequence). CDR3 in DNA: TGTGCCAGCAGTCACACGGAGGGCTACGAGCAGTACTTC. Translated, it gives CASSHTEGYEQYF.

Worth noting for this clone: The same CDR3 is also encoded by other DNA sequences in this sample. V and J are TRBV9 and TRBJ2-2; TRBD1 aligns across 7 bases. V was pared by 0 bases and J by 2 bases, with 1 base of the junction left unmatched. This CDR3 is 15 amino acids long. Per germline, CDR1 SGDLS and CDR2 YYNGEE. CDR3 sequence reads: CASSVGQGNTGELFF. The DNA for the CDR3 is TGTGCCAGCAGCGTAGGACAGGGCAACACCGGGGAGCTGTTTTTT.

The chain has TRBV10-3 and TRBJ2-1; 11 nucleotides agree with TRBD2. The J segment lost 0 bases and the V segment lost 3 bases, leaving 7 bases of the junction unmatched. CDR1 is ENHRY and CDR2 is SYGVKD in the germline V gene. This CDR3 region has 18 residues. CDR3 coding DNA: TGTGCCATCAGTGATACTAGCGGGAGATCGGGCTCCTACAATGAGCAGTTCTTC. It specifies CAISDTSGRSGSYNEQFF.

The rearrangement uses TRBV7-6 and TRBJ2-3; D perhaps matches TRBD2 (5 bases). CDR3 size: 14 residues. Germline CDR1 reads SGHVS; CDR2 reads FNYEAQ. The V gene lost 4 bases and the J gene lost 6 bases, with 14 bases spanning the gap. CDR3 DNA sequence: TGTGCCAGCAGCTCAGAGGGCCAATCGGATACGCAGTATTTT. This gives the protein CASSSEGQSDTQYF.

The chain joins TRBV29-1 to TRBJ2-1, with 10 bases fitting TRBD2. Germline V gene lookup returns CDR1 SQVTM and CDR2 ANQGSEA. The junction had 17 bases not matched to a gene; V was cut back by 7 bases and J by 11 bases. The CDR3 covers 15 residues. The CDR3 DNA is TGCAGCGACGCCTTAGCGGGAGGTCCCCCCGTGCAGCAGTTCTTC. Translation gives CSDALAGGPPVQQFF.

The V and J genes are TRBV11-2 and TRBJ2-3, with TRBD2 identical over 13 bases. Germline-derived CDR1 and CDR2 are SGHAT and FQNNGV. The CDR3 loop spans 15 amino acids. The trim removed 5 bases at V and 3 bases at J, leaving 2 bases unmatched. Here the CDR3 reads CASSRTSGRTDTQYF. The CDR3 coding sequence is TGTGCCAGCAGCCGGACTAGCGGGAGAACAGATACGCAGTATTTT.

The rearrangement uses TRBV25-1 and TRBJ2-5, with 7 bases lining up with TRBD1. CDR1 and CDR2 from the germline V gene are MGHDK and SYGVNS. Trimming removed 6 bases from V and 1 base from J; junction bases left unmatched: 8. The CDR3 totals 15 residues. The CDR3 spells CASSRNRGIQETQYF. CDR3 nucleotides: TGTGCCAGCAGCCGGAACAGGGGAATCCAAGAGACCCAGTACTTC.

V and J are TRBV28 and TRBJ2-2; the D gene is possibly TRBD1 (7 bases). The CDR3 is made up of 16 amino acids. Trimming removed 7 bases from V and 6 bases from J, with 21 bases in between. Germline lookup yields CDR1 MDHEN and CDR2 SYDVKM. In DNA, the CDR3 is TGTGCCAGCACCCCACGGAGGAGGGGGCGCCCCGGGGAGCTGTTTTTT. It specifies CASTPRRRGRPGELFF. The full variable domain, rest sourced from reference TRBV28 and TRBJ2-2, is DVKVTQSSRYLVKRTGEKVFLECVQDMDHENMFWYRQDPGLGLRLIYFSYDVKMKEKGDIPEGYSVSREKKERFSLILESASTNQTSMYLCASTPRRRGRPGELFFGEGSRLTVL.

This clone was detected only a few times. This sequence joins TRBV9 and TRBJ2-7, with 8 nucleotides matching TRBD2. Germline CDR1 reads SGDLS; CDR2 reads YYNGEE. Unmatched junction bases numbered 6, after V lost 0 bases and J lost 4 bases. CDR3 length: 15 amino acids. The CDR3 DNA sequence: TGTGCCAGCAGCGTAGCGGGAGGGCCGGGTTACGAGCAGTACTTC. It translates to CASSVAGGPGYEQYF.

The V gene is TRBV11-2, the J gene TRBJ2-1; D may be TRBD1 (6 bases). V gave up 1 base and J gave up 10 bases, with 8 bases separating them. CDR1 and CDR2 from the germline V gene are SGHAT and FQNNGV. The CDR3 totals 12 residues. CDR3 sequence reads: CASSLGTAEQFF. Written as DNA, the CDR3 is TGTGCCAGCAGCTTAGGGACAGCCGAGCAGTTCTTC.

This clone was picked up a small number of times. The chain combines TRBV11-2 with TRBJ2-7; the match to TRBD1 covers 9 bases. Germline assignment: CDR1 SGHAT and CDR2 FQNNGV. With V trimmed by 0 bases and J by 4 bases, 13 bases remained unmatched. The CDR3 is made up of 18 amino acids. This CDR3 is CASSLDRYAGQGIYEQYF. In DNA, the CDR3 is TGTGCCAGCAGCTTAGATCGGTACGCTGGACAGGGGATTTACGAGCAGTACTTC.

Only one count was recorded for this clone. The CDR3 reads CASSRGDRNTGELFF. The CDR3 nucleotides are TGTGCCAGTAGTAGGGGGGACAGGAACACCGGGGAGCTGTTTTTT. The gene calls are TRBV19 and TRBJ2-2; TRBD1 is a possible D gene (7 bases). The CDR3 has 15 residues. Per germline, CDR1 LNHDA and CDR2 SQIVND (reference sequence). V gave up 4 bases and J gave up 1 base, with 10 bases separating them.

The CDR3 loop reads CASSLRQGRTEAFF. The CDR3 DNA follows: TGTGCCAGCAGCTTACGACAGGGGAGGACTGAAGCTTTCTTT. The chain combines TRBV7-2 with TRBJ1-1; 8 nucleotides align to TRBD1. This CDR3 is built from 14 residues. Germline V CDR1 and CDR2: SGHTA, FQGNSA. V lost 2 bases, J lost 5 bases, and 4 bases stayed unmatched. Full variable domain (rest looked up from reference TRBV7-2 and TRBJ1-1): GAGVSQSPSNKVTEKGKDVELRCDPISGHTALYWYRQSLGQGLEFLIYFQGNSAPDKSGLPSDRFSAERTGGSVSTLTIQRTQQEDSAVYLCASSLRQGRTEAFFGQGTRLTVV.

This chain joins TRBV9 and TRBJ1-2; TRBD1 is a possible D gene (5 bases). Germline CDR1 and CDR2: SGDLS and YYNGEE. The CDR3 runs to 13 residues. V lost 3 bases and J lost 4, with 10 bases in between. Here the CDR3 reads CASSGRVAYGYTF. CDR3 sequence (DNA): TGTGCCAGCAGCGGCAGGGTGGCCTATGGCTACACCTTC.